A single TCR beta chain is shown here with its context. Its target is not known. TCRdb derives one entry per CDR3 protein from the 5' RACE reads, leaving out DNA. The specimen's table records 400,000 to 550,000 distinct CDR3 sequences. The CDR3 loop spans 14 amino acids. Looked up from germline, CDR1 is DFQATT and CDR2 is SNEGSKA (reference sequence). The data belong to a study of T cells expressing NK-cell markers. Findings and caveats of the study: Evidence did not settle whether expanded NKG2C+ T cell clones targeted HCMV. Of the CD8+ T cell pool in about six donors, roughly 1.0-8% was accounted for by dominant NKG2C+ clonotypes.

The sample was blood T cells: a sorted CD56 or NKG2C T cell subset, CD4+ or CD8+ T cells, or bulk PBMC T cells (not recorded which). The TCR originated in a woman aged 18 to 75 in good health. V and J are TRBV20-1 and TRBJ1-5; the TRBD1 assignment by TCRdb is unverifiable without DNA. The chain's CDR3 is CSARTGSSNQPQHF.